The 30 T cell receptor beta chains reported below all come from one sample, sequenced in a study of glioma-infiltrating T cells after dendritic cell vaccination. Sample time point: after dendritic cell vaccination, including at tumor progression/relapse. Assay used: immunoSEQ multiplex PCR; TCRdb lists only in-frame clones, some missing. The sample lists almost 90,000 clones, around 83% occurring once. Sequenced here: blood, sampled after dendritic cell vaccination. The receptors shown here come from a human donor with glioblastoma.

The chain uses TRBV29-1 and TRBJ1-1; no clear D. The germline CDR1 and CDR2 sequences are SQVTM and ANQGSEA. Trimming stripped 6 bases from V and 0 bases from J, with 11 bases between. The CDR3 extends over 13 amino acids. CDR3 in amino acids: CSVMGRLNTEAFF. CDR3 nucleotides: TGCAGCGTGATGGGCCGACTGAACACTGAAGCTTTCTTT.

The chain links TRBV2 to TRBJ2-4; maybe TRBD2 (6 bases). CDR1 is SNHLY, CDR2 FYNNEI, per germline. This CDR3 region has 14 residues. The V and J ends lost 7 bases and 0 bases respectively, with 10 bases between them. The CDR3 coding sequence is TGTGCCAGCAACCTGGGGGGAGCCAAAAACATTCAGTACTTC. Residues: CASNLGGAKNIQYF.

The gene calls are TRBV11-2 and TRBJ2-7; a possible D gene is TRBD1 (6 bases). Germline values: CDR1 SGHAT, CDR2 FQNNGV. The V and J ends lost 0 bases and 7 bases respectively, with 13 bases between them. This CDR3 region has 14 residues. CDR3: CASSLDPNGQEQYF. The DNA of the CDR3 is TGTGCCAGCAGCTTAGACCCTAACGGACAGGAGCAGTACTTC.

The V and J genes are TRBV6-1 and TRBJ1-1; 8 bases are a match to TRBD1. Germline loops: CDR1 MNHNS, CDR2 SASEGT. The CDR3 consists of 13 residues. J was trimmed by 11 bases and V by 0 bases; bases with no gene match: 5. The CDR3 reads CASSEASQGAAFF. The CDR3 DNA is TGTGCCAGCAGTGAAGCGTCCCAGGGGGCGGCTTTCTTT.

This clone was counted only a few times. CDR3 protein: CASSLDNPDEKLFF. The CDR3 coding sequence is TGCGCCAGCAGCCTGGACAATCCCGATGAAAAACTGTTTTTT. The V gene is TRBV4-1, the J gene TRBJ1-4, with a weak D call TRBD1 (5 bases). The CDR3 totals 14 residues. Germline lookup yields CDR1 MGHRA and CDR2 YSYEKL. V was pared by 4 bases and J by 6 bases, with 12 bases between.

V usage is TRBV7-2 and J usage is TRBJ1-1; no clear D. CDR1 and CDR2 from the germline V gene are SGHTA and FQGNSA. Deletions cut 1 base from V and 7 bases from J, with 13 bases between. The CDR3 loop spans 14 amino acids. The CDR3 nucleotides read TGTGCCAGCAGCTTAGTTGCAGCGGACTTTGAAGCTTTCTTT. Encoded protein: CASSLVAADFEAFF. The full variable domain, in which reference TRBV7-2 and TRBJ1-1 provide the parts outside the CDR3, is GAGVSQSPSNKVTEKGKDVELRCDPISGHTALYWYRQSLGQGLEFLIYFQGNSAPDKSGLPSDRFSAERTGGSVSTLTIQRTQQEDSAVYLCASSLVAADFEAFFGQGTRLTVV.

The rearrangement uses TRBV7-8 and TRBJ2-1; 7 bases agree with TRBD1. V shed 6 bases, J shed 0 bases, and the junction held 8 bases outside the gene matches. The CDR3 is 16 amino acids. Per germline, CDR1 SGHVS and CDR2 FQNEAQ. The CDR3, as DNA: TGTGCCAGCAGAACAGGGGTTTCGAGCTCCTACAATGAGCAGTTCTTC. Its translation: CASRTGVSSSYNEQFF.

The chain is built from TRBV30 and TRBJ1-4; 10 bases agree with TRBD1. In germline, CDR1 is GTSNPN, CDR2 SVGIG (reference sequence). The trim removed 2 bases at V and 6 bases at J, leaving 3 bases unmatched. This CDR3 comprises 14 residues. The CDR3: CAWSSGTGDEKLFF. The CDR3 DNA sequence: TGTGCCTGGAGTTCCGGGACAGGGGATGAAAAACTGTTTTTT.

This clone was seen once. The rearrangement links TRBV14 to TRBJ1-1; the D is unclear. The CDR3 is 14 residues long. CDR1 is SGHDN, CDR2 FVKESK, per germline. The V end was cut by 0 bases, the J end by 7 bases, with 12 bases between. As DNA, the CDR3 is TGTGCCAGCAGCCAAGATGTTGGAGGGTTTGAAGCTTTCTTT. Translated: CASSQDVGGFEAFF.

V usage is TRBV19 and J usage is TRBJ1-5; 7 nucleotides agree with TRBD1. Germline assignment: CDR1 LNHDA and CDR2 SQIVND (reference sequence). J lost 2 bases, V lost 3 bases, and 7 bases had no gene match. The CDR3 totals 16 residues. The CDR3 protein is CASSIWDSFRNQPQHF. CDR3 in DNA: TGTGCCAGTAGTATTTGGGACAGCTTTCGCAATCAGCCCCAGCATTTT. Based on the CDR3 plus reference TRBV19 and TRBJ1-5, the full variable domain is DGGITQSPKYLFRKEGQNVTLSCEQNLNHDAMYWYRQDPGQGLRLIYYSQIVNDFQKGDIAEGYSVSREKKESFPLTVTSAQKNPTAFYLCASSIWDSFRNQPQHFGDGTRLSIL.

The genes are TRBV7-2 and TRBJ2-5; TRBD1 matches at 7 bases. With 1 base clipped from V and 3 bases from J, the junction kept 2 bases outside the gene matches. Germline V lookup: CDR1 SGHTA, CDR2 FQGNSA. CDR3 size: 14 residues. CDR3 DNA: TGTGCCAGCAGCTTAGGTACAGGGGAAGAGACCCAGTACTTC. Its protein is CASSLGTGEETQYF.

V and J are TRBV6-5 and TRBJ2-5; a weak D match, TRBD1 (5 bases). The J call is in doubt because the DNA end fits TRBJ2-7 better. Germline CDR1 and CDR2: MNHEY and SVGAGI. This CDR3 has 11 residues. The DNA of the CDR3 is TGTGCCAGCTCCTCAGGGCCCGAGCAGTACTTC. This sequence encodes CASSSGPEQYF.

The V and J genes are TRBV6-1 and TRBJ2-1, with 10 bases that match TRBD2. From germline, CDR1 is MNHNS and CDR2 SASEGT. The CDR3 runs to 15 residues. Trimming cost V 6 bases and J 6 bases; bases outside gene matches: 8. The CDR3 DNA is TGTGCCAGCAGAACCGGGACTAGCGAGACCAATGAGCAGTTCTTC. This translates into CASRTGTSETNEQFF.

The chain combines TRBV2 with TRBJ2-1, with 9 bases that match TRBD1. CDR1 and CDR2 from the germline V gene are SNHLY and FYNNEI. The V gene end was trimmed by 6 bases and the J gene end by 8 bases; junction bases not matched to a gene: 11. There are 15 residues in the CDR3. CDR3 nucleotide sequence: TGTGCCAGCAGGTCCGGGACAGGGAAAGGGGATGAGCAGTTCTTC. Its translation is CASRSGTGKGDEQFF.

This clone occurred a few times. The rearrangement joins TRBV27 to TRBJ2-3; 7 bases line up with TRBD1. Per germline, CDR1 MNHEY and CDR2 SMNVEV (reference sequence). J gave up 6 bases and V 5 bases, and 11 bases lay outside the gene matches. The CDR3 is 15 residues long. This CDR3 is CASSVTGQVRDTQYF. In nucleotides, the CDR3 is TGTGCCAGCAGTGTGACCGGACAGGTTCGGGATACGCAGTATTTT.

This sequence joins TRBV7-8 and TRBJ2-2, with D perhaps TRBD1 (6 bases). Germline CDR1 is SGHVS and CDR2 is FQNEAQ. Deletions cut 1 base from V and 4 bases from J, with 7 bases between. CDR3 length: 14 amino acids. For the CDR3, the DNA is TGTGCCAGCAGCTTAGAAGGGGGCACCGGGGAGCTGTTTTTT. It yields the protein CASSLEGGTGELFF.

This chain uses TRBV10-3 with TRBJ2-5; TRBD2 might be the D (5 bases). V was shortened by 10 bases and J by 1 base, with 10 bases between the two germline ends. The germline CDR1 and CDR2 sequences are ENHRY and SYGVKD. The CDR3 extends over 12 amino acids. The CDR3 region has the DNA TGTGCCACCGCCGAGGGCCAAGAGACCCAGTACTTC. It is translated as CATAEGQETQYF.

CDR3 in DNA: TGTGCCAGCAGCTTGGGGGTAGCGGGGCAGTTCTTC. Translating gives CASSLGVAGQFF. The chain couples TRBV5-6 to TRBJ2-1, with 7 bases aligning to TRBD2. V shed 0 bases, J shed 12 bases, and the junction held 3 bases outside the gene matches. The CDR3 totals 12 residues. CDR1 is SGHDT and CDR2 is YYEEEE in the germline V gene.

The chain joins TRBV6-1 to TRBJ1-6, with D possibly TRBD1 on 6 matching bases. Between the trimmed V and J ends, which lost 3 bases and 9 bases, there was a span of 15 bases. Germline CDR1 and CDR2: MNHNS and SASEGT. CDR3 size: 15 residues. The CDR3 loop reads CASSEAAQGTSPLHF. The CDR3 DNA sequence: TGTGCCAGCAGTGAGGCTGCACAGGGTACTTCACCCCTCCACTTT.

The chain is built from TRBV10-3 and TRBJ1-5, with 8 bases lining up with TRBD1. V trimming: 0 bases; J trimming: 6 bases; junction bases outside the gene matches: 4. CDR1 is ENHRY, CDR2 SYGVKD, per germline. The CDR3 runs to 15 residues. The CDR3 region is CAISESDREGQPQHF. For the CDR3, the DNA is TGTGCCATCAGTGAGTCGGACAGGGAGGGTCAGCCCCAGCATTTT.

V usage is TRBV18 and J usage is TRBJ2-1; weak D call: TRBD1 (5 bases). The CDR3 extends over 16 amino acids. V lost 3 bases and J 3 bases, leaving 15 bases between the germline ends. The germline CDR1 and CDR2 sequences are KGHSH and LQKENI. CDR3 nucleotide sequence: TGTGCCAGCTCACCGAACCTAGGGCAGGGCTACAATGAGCAGTTCTTC. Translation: CASSPNLGQGYNEQFF.

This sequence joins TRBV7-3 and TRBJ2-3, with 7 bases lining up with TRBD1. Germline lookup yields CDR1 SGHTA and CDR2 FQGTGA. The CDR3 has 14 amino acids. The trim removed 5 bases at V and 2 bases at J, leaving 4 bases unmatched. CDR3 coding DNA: TGTGCCAGCAGCAGGACAGGCTCCACAGATACGCAGTATTTT. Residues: CASSRTGSTDTQYF.

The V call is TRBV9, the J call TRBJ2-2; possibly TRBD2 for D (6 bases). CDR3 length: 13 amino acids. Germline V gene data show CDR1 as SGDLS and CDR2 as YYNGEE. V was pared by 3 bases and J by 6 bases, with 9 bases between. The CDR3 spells CASSEASAGELFF. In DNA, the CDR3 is TGTGCCAGCAGCGAGGCTAGCGCCGGGGAGCTGTTTTTT.

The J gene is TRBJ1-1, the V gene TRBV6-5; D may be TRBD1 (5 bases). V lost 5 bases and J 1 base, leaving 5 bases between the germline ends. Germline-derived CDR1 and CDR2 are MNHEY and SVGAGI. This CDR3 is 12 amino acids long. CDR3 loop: CASSRGNTEAFF. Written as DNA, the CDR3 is TGTGCCAGCAGTAGGGGGAACACTGAAGCTTTCTTT.

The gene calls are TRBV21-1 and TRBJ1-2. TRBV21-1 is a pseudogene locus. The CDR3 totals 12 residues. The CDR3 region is CASSKSLYGYTF. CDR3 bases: TGTGCCAGCAGCAAATCCCTTTATGGCTACACCTTC.

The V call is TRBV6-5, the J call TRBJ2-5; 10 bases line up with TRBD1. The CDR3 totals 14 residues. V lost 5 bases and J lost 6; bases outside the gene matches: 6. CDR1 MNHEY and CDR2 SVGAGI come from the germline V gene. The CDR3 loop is CASSAPGQGKTQYF. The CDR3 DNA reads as TGTGCCAGCAGTGCGCCGGGACAGGGGAAGACCCAGTACTTC.

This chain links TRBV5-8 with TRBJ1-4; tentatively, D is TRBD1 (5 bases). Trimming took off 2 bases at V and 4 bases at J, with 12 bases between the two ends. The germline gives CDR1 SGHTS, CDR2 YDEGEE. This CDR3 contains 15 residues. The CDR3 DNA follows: TGTGCCAGCAGCTTAGAGGTCGGGGGTAATGAAAAACTGTTTTTT. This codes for CASSLEVGGNEKLFF.

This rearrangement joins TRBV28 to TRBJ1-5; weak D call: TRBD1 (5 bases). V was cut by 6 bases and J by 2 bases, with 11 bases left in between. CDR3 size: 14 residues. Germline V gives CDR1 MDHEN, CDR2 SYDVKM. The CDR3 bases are TGTGCCAGCAGCGTAGGGGAGGGCAATCAGCCCCAGCATTTT. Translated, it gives CASSVGEGNQPQHF. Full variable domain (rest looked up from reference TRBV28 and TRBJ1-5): DVKVTQSSRYLVKRTGEKVFLECVQDMDHENMFWYRQDPGLGLRLIYFSYDVKMKEKGDIPEGYSVSREKKERFSLILESASTNQTSMYLCASSVGEGNQPQHFGDGTRLSIL.

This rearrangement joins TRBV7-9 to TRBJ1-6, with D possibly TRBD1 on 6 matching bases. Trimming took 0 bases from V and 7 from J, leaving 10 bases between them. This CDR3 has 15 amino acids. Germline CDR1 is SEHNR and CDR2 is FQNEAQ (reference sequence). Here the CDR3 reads CASSLAATGNSPLHF. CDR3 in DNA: TGTGCCAGCAGCTTAGCGGCCACAGGGAATTCACCCCTCCACTTT.

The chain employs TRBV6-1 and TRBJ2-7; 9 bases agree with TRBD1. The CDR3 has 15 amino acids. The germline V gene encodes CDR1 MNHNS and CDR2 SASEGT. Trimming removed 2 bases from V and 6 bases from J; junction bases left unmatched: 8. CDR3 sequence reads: CASSEYGTGLAEQYF. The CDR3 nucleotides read TGTGCCAGCAGTGAATATGGGACAGGGCTGGCCGAGCAGTACTTC.